What follows are 21 T cell receptor beta chains derived from one specimen sequenced in a study of blood T cell repertoires in COVID-19. Only in-frame clones appear in the TCRdb table, and some are missing; sequencing was by immunoSEQ multiplex PCR. The top ten hold 5.5% to 7.5% of the sample, which has 77,000 or so clones, roughly 80% seen once. Sequencing was carried out using peripheral blood. These receptors all stem from a woman aged 55-75 years with acute or convalescent COVID-19.

This clone was seen more than once but under ten times. One end of the junction varies from germline; a read error may be responsible. The chain employs TRBV6-1 and TRBJ1-5; tentatively, D is TRBD1 (5 bases). Germline lookup yields CDR1 MNHNS and CDR2 SASEGT. This CDR3 region has 11 residues. The CDR3 protein is CASSEGLSKYF. CDR3 in DNA: TGTGCCAGCAGTGAGGGACTGAGCAAATATTTT.

The chain uses TRBV6-4 and TRBJ1-1; D is ambiguous. The CDR3 extends over 13 amino acids. Trimming left V 5 bases short and J 0 bases short, with 7 bases between. Germline V gene data show CDR1 as MRHNA and CDR2 as SNTAGT. The CDR3 coding sequence is TGTGCCAGCAGTTATAGAGTGAACACTGAAGCTTTCTTT. It specifies CASSYRVNTEAFF.

The chain has TRBV18 and TRBJ2-7; the D is unclear. Between the trimmed V and J ends, which lost 3 bases and 6 bases, there was a span of 12 bases. The CDR3 is 13 amino acids. CDR1 KGHSH and CDR2 LQKENI come from the germline V gene. The CDR3 loop is CASSPPLRGEQYF. The CDR3 DNA reads TGTGCCAGCTCACCCCCCCTCAGAGGCGAGCAGTACTTC. The entire variable domain, with the rest obtained from reference TRBV18 and TRBJ2-7, is as follows: NAGVMQNPRHLVRRRGQEARLRCSPMKGHSHVYWYRQLPEEGLKFMVYLQKENIIDESGMPKERFSAEFPKEGPSILRIQQVVRGDSAAYFCASSPPLRGEQYFGPGTRLTVT.

J is TRBJ2-4 and V is TRBV28; unclear D gene. The CDR3 covers 12 residues. The germline V gene has CDR1 MDHEN and CDR2 SYDVKM. With 2 bases removed from V and 5 bases from J, the gap between germline ends came to 4 bases. CDR3: CASSLGENIQYF. In DNA form, the CDR3 reads TGTGCCAGCAGTTTAGGAGAAAACATTCAGTACTTC.

V gene TRBV7-2 combines with J gene TRBJ2-1, with D tentatively TRBD1 (6 bases). The CDR3 runs 17 residues. Germline values: CDR1 SGHTA, CDR2 FQGNSA. V dropped 1 base and J dropped 0 bases, with 13 bases sitting between them. The CDR3 sequence: CASSLEGVLLSYNEQFF. In DNA form, the CDR3 reads TGTGCCAGCAGCTTAGAGGGGGTTTTACTCTCCTACAATGAGCAGTTCTTC.

The chain couples TRBV10-3 to TRBJ1-6, with a tentative D call TRBD1 (5 bases). The CDR3 runs 13 residues. V gave up 8 bases and J gave up 7 bases, with 12 bases separating them. Germline CDR1 is ENHRY and CDR2 is SYGVKD. CDR3 sequence: CAIWGGVNSPLHF. CDR3 sequence (DNA): TGTGCCATCTGGGGGGGAGTGAATTCACCCCTCCACTTT.

The V and J genes are TRBV9 and TRBJ2-3; TRBD1 aligns across 8 bases. Germline V gene sequence: CDR1 SGDLS, CDR2 YYNGEE. CDR3 length equals 15 residues. V shed 3 bases and J 4 bases; nucleotides not matched to a gene: 7. This CDR3 reads CASSDDRGRPDTQYF. CDR3 in DNA: TGTGCCAGCAGCGATGACAGGGGTAGACCAGATACGCAGTATTTT.

The chain couples TRBV6-5 to TRBJ2-5, with 7 bases that match TRBD1. The germline CDR1 and CDR2 sequences are MNHEY and SVGAGI. The CDR3 spans 14 residues. The junction had 3 bases not matched to a gene; V was cut back by 0 bases and J by 5 bases. CDR3 DNA: TGTGCCAGCAGTTACTCAAGGGGGCATGAGACCCAGTACTTC. This sequence encodes CASSYSRGHETQYF.

Only one count was recorded for this clone. The V call is TRBV6-5, the J call TRBJ1-1; the D is unclear. From germline, CDR1 is MNHEY and CDR2 SVGAGI. Trimming removed 0 bases at V and 1 base at J, with 6 bases between. The CDR3 is 14 residues long. In nucleotides, the CDR3 is TGTGCCAGCAGTTACTCGGGAGAGAACACTGAAGCTTTCTTT. The encoded protein is CASSYSGENTEAFF.

V gene TRBV2 combines with J gene TRBJ1-2; 8 nucleotides agree with TRBD1. V shed 6 bases, J shed 8 bases, and the junction held 5 bases outside the gene matches. The CDR3 runs to 12 residues. Per the germline V gene, CDR1 is SNHLY and CDR2 is FYNNEI. CDR3 sequence: CASRTGGQGYTF. DNA of the CDR3: TGTGCCAGCAGAACAGGGGGTCAGGGCTACACCTTC.

The chain joins TRBV30 to TRBJ2-1; 9 bases agree with TRBD1. Losses at the gene ends were 1 base for V and 6 bases for J; bases not matched to a gene: 1. The CDR3 length is 13 residues. Germline CDR1 GTSNPN, CDR2 SVGIG (reference sequence). Here the CDR3 DNA reads TGTGCCTGGAGTGGGACAGGGGTCAATGAGCAGTTCTTC. Amino acids: CAWSGTGVNEQFF.

V and J are TRBV19 and TRBJ1-2; 8 bases map to TRBD1. The V and J ends lost 6 bases and 8 bases, in that order; junction bases with no gene match: 11. CDR1 and CDR2 (germline): LNHDA, SQIVND (reference sequence). There are 14 residues in the CDR3. CDR3 in amino acids: CASRDRASTGGYTF. CDR3 nucleotides: TGTGCCAGTAGGGACAGGGCTTCAACAGGGGGCTACACCTTC.

This clone was counted a single time. The gene calls are TRBV24-1 and TRBJ1-5; TRBD1 agrees at 7 bases. The V gene's germline CDR1 is KGHDR and CDR2 SFDVKD. The CDR3 is 16 amino acids. The trim removed 4 bases at V and 4 bases at J, leaving 9 bases unmatched. DNA of the CDR3: TGTGCCACCAGTGACCATCCCGGGACAGCTAATCAGCCCCAGCATTTT. This translates into CATSDHPGTANQPQHF.

The V gene is TRBV18, the J gene TRBJ1-6; 9 nucleotides align to TRBD1. With V trimmed by 3 bases and J by 10 bases, 4 bases remained unmatched. CDR1 and CDR2 (germline): KGHSH, LQKENI. The CDR3 spans 14 residues. DNA for the CDR3: TGTGCCAGCTCACCGGACAGGGGAAGATCACCCCTCCACTTT. Residues: CASSPDRGRSPLHF.

CDR3 DNA: TGTGCCAGCAGCTTAAGAAGAGTTGGGACTAGCGGGGGTCCAACCTGGGAGCTGTTTTTT. Its protein is CASSLRRVGTSGGPTWELFF. The chain is built from TRBV7-3 and TRBJ2-2, with 14 bases lining up with TRBD2. CDR1 and CDR2 from the germline V gene are SGHTA and FQGTGA. The CDR3 spans 20 residues. J lost 9 bases, V lost 1 base, and 16 bases had no gene match.

The V call is TRBV2, the J call TRBJ1-4; the D gene is possibly TRBD1 (5 bases). The CDR3 sequence is 13 residues long. Germline V CDR1 and CDR2: SNHLY, FYNNEI. Trimming cost V 8 bases and J 8 bases, with 15 bases left between them. CDR3 sequence reads: CASVQGLREKLFF. The CDR3, as DNA: TGTGCCAGCGTGCAGGGTCTTCGGGAAAAACTGTTTTTT.

In its sample, this clone was seen a few times. V and J are TRBV30 and TRBJ1-1; D gene ambiguous. Germline CDR1 and CDR2: GTSNPN and SVGIG (reference sequence). Trimming removed 0 bases at V and 3 bases at J, with 8 bases between. This CDR3 is 13 amino acids long. In nucleotides, the CDR3 is TGTGCCTGGAGTGTACGTGGAGACACTGAAGCTTTCTTT. Translating gives CAWSVRGDTEAFF.

This clone appeared once. J is TRBJ2-3 and V is TRBV6-1, with TRBD1 matching 9 bases. V was pared by 4 bases and J by 5 bases, with 10 bases of the junction left unmatched. This CDR3 is 16 amino acids long. CDR1 and CDR2 from the germline V gene are MNHNS and SASEGT. This CDR3 reads CASSGRTGVYGDTQYF. CDR3 in DNA: TGTGCCAGCAGTGGACGGACAGGGGTTTACGGAGATACGCAGTATTTT.

The V gene is TRBV27, the J gene TRBJ1-5; D gene unclear. Germline CDR1 MNHEY, CDR2 SMNVEV (reference sequence). Trimming pared 3 bases from V and 4 bases from J, leaving 4 bases between. This CDR3 comprises 12 residues. CDR3 sequence reads: CASSFLNQPQHF. CDR3 sequence (DNA): TGTGCCAGCAGTTTCCTAAATCAGCCCCAGCATTTT.

The J gene is TRBJ1-4, the V gene TRBV15, with D possibly TRBD1 on 6 matching bases. The CDR3 has 14 amino acids. V was clipped by 5 bases and J by 4 bases, with 11 bases between them. The germline V gene encodes CDR1 LNHNV and CDR2 YYDKDF (reference sequence). This CDR3 is CATSRRQDNEKLFF. The CDR3 DNA reads as TGTGCCACCAGCCGAAGACAGGATAATGAAAAACTGTTTTTT. The entire variable domain, with the rest obtained from reference TRBV15 and TRBJ1-4, is as follows: DAMVIQNPRYQVTQFGKPVTLSCSQTLNHNVMYWYQQKSSQAPKLLFHYYDKDFNNEADTPDNFQSRRPNTSFCFLDIRSPGLGDTAMYLCATSRRQDNEKLFFGSGTQLSVL.

V is TRBV5-1 and J is TRBJ2-1, with 7 positions matching TRBD2. The J segment lost 9 bases and the V segment lost 4 bases, leaving 16 bases of the junction unmatched. The length of the CDR3 is 16 residues. Germline assignment: CDR1 SGHRS and CDR2 YFSETQ. As DNA, the CDR3 is TGCGCCAGCAGCCAATCTAGGGCGGGGGAAGTGGGTGAGCAGTTCTTC. Residues: CASSQSRAGEVGEQFF. The whole variable domain, filled in from reference TRBV5-1 and TRBJ2-1, reads KAGVTQTPRYLIKTRGQQVTLSCSPISGHRSVSWYQQTPGQGLQFLFEYFSETQRNKGNFPGRFSGRQFSNSRSEMNVSTLELGDSALYLCASSQSRAGEVGEQFFGPGTRLTVL.